A selection of T cell receptor beta chains follows, all from one sample in a study of cytotoxic CD8 clonotypes in ibrutinib-treated CLL. Method: immunoSEQ multiplex PCR; TCRdb's copy keeps in-frame clones and lacks some. The sample has 35,000 to 45,000 clones, about 47% seen once. Sequenced material: PBMCs, taken before ibrutinib treatment. Receptor source: a human donor with chronic lymphocytic leukemia. CDR3s include the opening cysteine and the closing phenylalanine or tryptophan. The D gene is left open where the match is weak. Only some rows state a clone size, as once, few, many or a class for expanded clones.

v_call	clone_size	d_call	j_call	cdr3_nt	cdr3_aa
TRBV29-1	NA	NA	TRBJ2-2	TGCAGCGTCGAAAATGCCGGGGAGCTGTTTTTT	CSVENAGELFF
TRBV10-3	NA	NA	TRBJ2-3	TGTGCCATCAGGACGGGGTCTTACGGCACAGATACGCAGTATTTT	CAIRTGSYGTDTQYF
TRBV28	NA	NA	TRBJ2-7	TGTGCCAGCCGTCGGGGCGGGGGCGTCTACGAGCAGTACTTC	CASRRGGGVYEQYF
TRBV18	NA	TRBD1	TRBJ1-5	TGTGCCAGCTCACCAGGGCTGGGACAGGGAAATCAGCCCCAGCATTTT	CASSPGLGQGNQPQHF
TRBV4-1	NA	NA	TRBJ2-3	TGCGCCAGCAGCCAAGGCGCAGGAGGCACGACAGATACGCAGTATTTT	CASSQGAGGTTDTQYF
TRBV6-5	NA	NA	TRBJ1-1	TGTGCCAGCAGTTACTCGAGGGGCTCTGAAGCTTTCTTT	CASSYSRGSEAFF
TRBV2	few	TRBD2	TRBJ2-1	TGTGCCAGCAGCACAAGACTAGCGGGGGCCTACAATGAGCAGTTCTTC	CASSTRLAGAYNEQFF
TRBV19	NA	NA	TRBJ1-2	TGTGCCAGTAGTACCCCCGGACAGACCTATGGCTACACCTTC	CASSTPGQTYGYTF
TRBV2	NA	TRBD2	TRBJ2-2	TGTGCCAGCAGCTTGACTAGCGGGGGGATGACCGGGGAGCTGTTTTTT	CASSLTSGGMTGELFF
TRBV11-2	NA	TRBD2	TRBJ2-5	TGTGCCAGCAGCACTCCGACTAGCGGACAAGAGACCCAGTACTTC	CASSTPTSGQETQYF
TRBV7-8	few	TRBD1	TRBJ1-5	TGTGCCAGCAGCCCTGACAGGGGACTCACAACCTCCAATCAGCCCCAGCATTTT	CASSPDRGLTTSNQPQHF
TRBV29-1	NA	NA	TRBJ2-7	TGCAGCGTTGATAGTTACTACGAGCAGTACTTC	CSVDSYYEQYF
TRBV9	NA	TRBD2	TRBJ2-2	TGTGCCAGTAGGTCCGGGAGGAAGAACACCGGGGAGCTGTTTTTT	CASRSGRKNTGELFF
TRBV27	NA	NA	TRBJ2-7	TGTGCCAGCAGTCCCAATGGGGGGCAGAGGGAGCAGTACTTC	CASSPNGGQREQYF
TRBV5-1	NA	TRBD1	TRBJ1-1	TGCGCCAGCAGCCTTAGACAGGGAGGGTGGAACACTGAAGCTTTCTTT	CASSLRQGGWNTEAFF
TRBV9	few	TRBD2	TRBJ2-5	TGTGCCAGCAGCGCCCGACTAGCGGGGGTTTCGGAGACCCAGTACTTC	CASSARLAGVSETQYF
TRBV6-1	NA	NA	TRBJ1-3	TGTGCCAGCAGTGATCAGGGGCCAAAAAACACCATATATTTT	CASSDQGPKNTIYF
TRBV29-1	once	NA	TRBJ1-1	TGCAGCGTTCGACGCATGAACACTGAAGCTTTCTTT	CSVRRMNTEAFF
TRBV7-9	once	NA	TRBJ2-3	TGTGCCAGCAGCCTCTCGGCGGGAACCCACACAGATACGCAGTATTTT	CASSLSAGTHTDTQYF
TRBV5-1	NA	TRBD1	TRBJ2-7	TGCGCCAGCAGCTTAGGGACAGGGGGAGGGTACGAGCAGTACTTC	CASSLGTGGGYEQYF
TRBV28	NA	NA	TRBJ1-2	TGTGCCAGCAACCCAAGTAACTATGGCTACACCTTC	CASNPSNYGYTF
TRBV6-5	NA	TRBD1	TRBJ1-4	TGTGCCAGCAGTTACACCGGACAGGGGCAAGGAAAACTGTTTTTT	CASSYTGQGQGKLFF
TRBV6-5	NA	TRBD1	TRBJ1-2	TGTGCCAGCAGTTACGCTGGACAGGTGGGGGGGAGCTACACCTTC	CASSYAGQVGGSYTF
TRBV5-1	NA	TRBD2	TRBJ2-3	TGCGCCAGCAGCTTGGACCCGGGATTGGCGGGGGTCACAGATACGCAGTATTTT	CASSLDPGLAGVTDTQYF
TRBV4-1	few	TRBD1	TRBJ1-5	TGCGCCAGCAGCCAAGATCGGGGACAGGGTAGCAATCAGCCCCAGCATTTT	CASSQDRGQGSNQPQHF
TRBV7-9	NA	NA	TRBJ1-2	TGTGCCAGCAGCTTAGGAGATATCGAGGTTAACTATGGCTACACCTTC	CASSLGDIEVNYGYTF
TRBV6-1	NA	NA	TRBJ1-2	TGTGCCAGCAGTGGCCCGGTCACAGGACTAGATGGCTACACCTTC	CASSGPVTGLDGYTF
TRBV2	NA	NA	TRBJ2-7	TGTGCCAGCAGCGCAGAGGGGGTTTTCTACGAGCAGTACTTC	CASSAEGVFYEQYF
TRBV18	NA	NA	TRBJ1-1	TGTGCCAGCGCTGAGGGGCCAAAACATGGGGCTTTCTTT	CASAEGPKHGAFF
TRBV2	NA	TRBD2	TRBJ2-1	TGTGCCAGCAGGAGACTAGCGGGGGGGCTAATCAATGAGCAGTTCTTC	CASRRLAGGLINEQFF
TRBV18	NA	TRBD1	TRBJ2-7	TGTGCCAGCTCACCAGGGGCGACAGGGGACGTCGAGCAGTACTTC	CASSPGATGDVEQYF
TRBV7-9	few	NA	TRBJ2-3	TGTGCCAGCAGCTTAGGTTACACAGATACGCAGTATTTT	CASSLGYTDTQYF
TRBV2	NA	NA	TRBJ1-2	TGTGCCAGCAGTAACCTGGGGGACACTGGCTACACCTTC	CASSNLGDTGYTF
TRBV30	NA	NA	TRBJ1-1	TGTGCCTGGAGTTTTGTTAAGTCAGACCCCATGAACACTGAAGCTTTCTTT	CAWSFVKSDPMNTEAFF
TRBV15	NA	TRBD2	TRBJ2-2	TGTGCCACCAGGGAATCCTTCGGGCGGGGGACCTACACCGGGGAGCTGTTTTTT	CATRESFGRGTYTGELFF
TRBV9	NA	TRBD1	TRBJ1-2	TGTGCCAGCAGCAAAAGAGGCCAGGGGGCGCGGTATGGCTACACCTTC	CASSKRGQGARYGYTF
TRBV5-4	NA	NA	TRBJ2-5	TGTGCCAGCAGCTCTAGTGGGGGCGTAGGAAAGACCCAGTACTTC	CASSSSGGVGKTQYF
TRBV6-6	NA	NA	TRBJ1-6	TGTGCCAGCACCCAGACAGGCGTTAATTCACCCCTCCACTTT	CASTQTGVNSPLHF
TRBV4-1	NA	TRBD1	TRBJ2-2	TGCGCCAGCAGCCCCCGACAGGGGGCCGACACCGGGGAGCTGTTTTTT	CASSPRQGADTGELFF
TRBV27	NA	TRBD1	TRBJ2-5	TGTGCCAGCAGTTTATACCGCGGGACAGGCCTAGAAGAGACCCAGTACTTC	CASSLYRGTGLEETQYF
TRBV6-1	NA	NA	TRBJ1-6	TGTGCCAGCTTGGACAACGATTCACCCCTCCACTTT	CASLDNDSPLHF
TRBV5-1	few	TRBD1	TRBJ2-7	TGCGCCAGCAGTCAGGGACAGCAGTACGAGCAGTACTTC	CASSQGQQYEQYF
TRBV10-3	NA	TRBD1	TRBJ2-2	TGTGCCATCAGTGCGAGGACAGGGATAAACACCGGGGAGCTGTTTTTT	CAISARTGINTGELFF
TRBV21-1	NA	NA	TRBJ1-1	TGTGCCAGCAGTCCGAGGGGGCATTTCACTGAAGCTTTCTTT	CASSPRGHFTEAFF
TRBV7-2	NA	NA	TRBJ2-7	TGTGCCAGCAGCCTAAACTCCTACGAGCAGTACTTC	CASSLNSYEQYF
TRBV6-9	NA	TRBD1	TRBJ1-4	TGTGCCAGCAGGAGGGGACAGGGCTCTGAAAAACTGTTTTTT	CASRRGQGSEKLFF
TRBV5-1	NA	TRBD2	TRBJ2-3	TGCGCCAGCAGCTTGGGGGGACTAGCGGGGTACACAGATACGCAGTATTTT	CASSLGGLAGYTDTQYF
TRBV5-4	NA	NA	TRBJ2-7	TGTGCCAGCAGCTTGGGTGCTAATCCGGGGTTTAACGAGCAGTACTTC	CASSLGANPGFNEQYF
TRBV5-4	NA	NA	TRBJ2-5	TGTGCCAGCAGCTTGGAGGGGGGGCCCCAAGAGACCCAGTACTTC	CASSLEGGPQETQYF
TRBV6-1	few	NA	TRBJ1-2	TGTGCCAGCAGTGAATTCGGGGCCCTTAACTATGGCTACACCTTC	CASSEFGALNYGYTF
TRBV7-3	NA	NA	TRBJ1-3	TGTGCCAGCAGCTTAGTTTTTACGGGAGTTAGCTCTGGAAACACCATATATTTT	CASSLVFTGVSSGNTIYF
TRBV5-1	NA	NA	TRBJ1-6	TGCGCCAGCAGCTTGACATACTCCTATAATTCACCCCTCCACTTT	CASSLTYSYNSPLHF
TRBV29-1	NA	NA	TRBJ1-1	TGCAGCGTTGTTGCCGGTGAAGCTTTCTTT	CSVVAGEAFF
TRBV27	medium-sized	NA	TRBJ1-4	TGTGCCAGCAGTCTAACCCCTGGATCGACAGCAAAACTGTTTTTT	CASSLTPGSTAKLFF
TRBV15	NA	TRBD1	TRBJ1-6	TGTGCCACCAGCACAAGACAGGGCGGGATCACACCCCTCCACTTT	CATSTRQGGITPLHF
TRBV5-4	NA	NA	TRBJ2-7	TGTGCCAGCAGGCTGACTCACAGCTCCTACGAGCAGTACTTC	CASRLTHSSYEQYF
TRBV7-8	once	NA	TRBJ2-2	TGTGCCAGCAGCCCGGGGGCCGGGGAGCTGTTTTTT	CASSPGAGELFF
TRBV7-2	few	NA	TRBJ2-7	TGTGCCAGCAGCTTAGGGGGGAGGCAGGGAACCGAGCAGTACTTC	CASSLGGRQGTEQYF
TRBV4-1	NA	TRBD1	TRBJ1-4	TGCGCCAGCAGCCAGGAAACAGGGGCGCAAAAGAGGAAAAACCTGTTTTTT	CASSQETGAQKRKNLFF